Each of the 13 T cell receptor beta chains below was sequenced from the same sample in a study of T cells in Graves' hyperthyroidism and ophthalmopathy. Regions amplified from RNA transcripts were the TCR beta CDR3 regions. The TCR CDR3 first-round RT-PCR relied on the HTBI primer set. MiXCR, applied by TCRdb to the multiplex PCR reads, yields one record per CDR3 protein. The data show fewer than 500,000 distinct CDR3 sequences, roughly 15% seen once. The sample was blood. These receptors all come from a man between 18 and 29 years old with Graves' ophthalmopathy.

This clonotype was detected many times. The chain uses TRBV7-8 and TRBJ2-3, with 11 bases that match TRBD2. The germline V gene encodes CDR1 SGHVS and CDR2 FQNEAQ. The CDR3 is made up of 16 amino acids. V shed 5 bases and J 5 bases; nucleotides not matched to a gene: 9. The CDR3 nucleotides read TGTGCCAGCAGCGGTAGCGGGGGGGCTTATGGAGATACGCAGTATTTT. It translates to CASSGSGGAYGDTQYF.

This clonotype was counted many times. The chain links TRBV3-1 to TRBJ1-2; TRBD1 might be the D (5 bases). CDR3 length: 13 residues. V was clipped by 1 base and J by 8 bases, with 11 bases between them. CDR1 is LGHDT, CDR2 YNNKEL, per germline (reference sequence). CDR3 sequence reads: CASSQGPGRGYTF. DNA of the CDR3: TGTGCCAGCAGCCAAGGGCCGGGGCGCGGCTACACCTTC.

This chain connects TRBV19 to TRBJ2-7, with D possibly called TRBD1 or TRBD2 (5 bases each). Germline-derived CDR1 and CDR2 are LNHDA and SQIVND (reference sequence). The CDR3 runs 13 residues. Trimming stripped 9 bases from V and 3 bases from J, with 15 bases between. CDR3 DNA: TGTGCCAGCACAGGCCGGGACCGCTACGAGCAGTACTTC. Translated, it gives CASTGRDRYEQYF.

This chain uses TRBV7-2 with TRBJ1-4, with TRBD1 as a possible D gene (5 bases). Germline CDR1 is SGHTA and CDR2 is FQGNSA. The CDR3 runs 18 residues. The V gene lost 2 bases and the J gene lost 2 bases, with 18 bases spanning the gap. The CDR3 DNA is TGTGCCAGCAGCTTAAGGGGACGCGGGATCTATACTAATGAAAAACTGTTTTTT. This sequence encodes CASSLRGRGIYTNEKLFF.

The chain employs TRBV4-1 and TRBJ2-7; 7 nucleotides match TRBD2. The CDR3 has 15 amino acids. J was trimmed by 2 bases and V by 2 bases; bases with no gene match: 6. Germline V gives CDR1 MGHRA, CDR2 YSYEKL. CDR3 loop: CASSQPLASTYEQYF. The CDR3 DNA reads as TGCGCCAGCAGCCAACCACTAGCGTCTACCTACGAGCAGTACTTC.

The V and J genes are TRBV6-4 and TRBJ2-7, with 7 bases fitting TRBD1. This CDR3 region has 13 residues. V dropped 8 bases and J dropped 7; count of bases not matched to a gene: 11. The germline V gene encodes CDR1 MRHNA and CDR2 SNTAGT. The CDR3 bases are TGTGCCAGCGGTAAGGGACAGACGGGGGAGCAGTACTTC. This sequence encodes CASGKGQTGEQYF.

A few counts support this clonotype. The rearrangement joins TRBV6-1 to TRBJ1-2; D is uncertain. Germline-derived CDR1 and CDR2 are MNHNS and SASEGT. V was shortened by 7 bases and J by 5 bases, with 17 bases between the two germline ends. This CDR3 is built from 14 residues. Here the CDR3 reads CASIPNRVGYGYTF. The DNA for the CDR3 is TGTGCCAGCATTCCCAATAGGGTCGGGTATGGCTACACCTTC.

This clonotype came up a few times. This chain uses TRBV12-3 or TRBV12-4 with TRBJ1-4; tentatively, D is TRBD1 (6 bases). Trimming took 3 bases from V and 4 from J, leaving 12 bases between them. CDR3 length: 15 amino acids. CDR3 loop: CASSLSAGDNEKLFF. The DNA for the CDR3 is TGTGCCAGCAGTTTGTCGGCAGGGGATAATGAAAAACTGTTTTTT.

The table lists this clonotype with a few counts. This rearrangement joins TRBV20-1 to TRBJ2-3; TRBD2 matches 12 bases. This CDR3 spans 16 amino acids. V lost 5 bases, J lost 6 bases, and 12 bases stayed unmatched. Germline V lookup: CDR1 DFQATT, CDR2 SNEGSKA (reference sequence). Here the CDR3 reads CSAARTSGTVWDTQYF. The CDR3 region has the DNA TGCAGTGCTGCCAGGACTAGCGGGACGGTCTGGGATACGCAGTATTTT.

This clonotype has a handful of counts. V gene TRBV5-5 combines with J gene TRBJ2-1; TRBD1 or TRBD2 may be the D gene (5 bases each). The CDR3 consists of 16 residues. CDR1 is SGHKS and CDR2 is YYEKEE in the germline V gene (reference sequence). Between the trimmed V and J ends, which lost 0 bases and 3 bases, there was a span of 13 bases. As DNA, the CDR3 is TGTGCCAGCAGCTTGGCGAGGGGAATCTTCTACAATGAGCAGTTCTTC. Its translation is CASSLARGIFYNEQFF. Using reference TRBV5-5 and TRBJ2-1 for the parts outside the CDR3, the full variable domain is DAGVTQSPTHLIKTRGQQVTLRCSPISGHKSVSWYQQVLGQGPQFIFQYYEKEERGRGNFPDRFSARQFPNYSSELNVNALLLGDSALYLCASSLARGIFYNEQFFGPGTRLTVL.

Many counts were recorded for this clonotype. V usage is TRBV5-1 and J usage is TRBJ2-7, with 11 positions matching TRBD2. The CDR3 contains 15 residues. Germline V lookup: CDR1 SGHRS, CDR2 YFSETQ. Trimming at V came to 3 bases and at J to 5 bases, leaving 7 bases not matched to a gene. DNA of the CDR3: TGCGCCAGCAGCTCCACTAGCGGGAGAAGCCACGAGCAGTACTTC. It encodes CASSSTSGRSHEQYF.

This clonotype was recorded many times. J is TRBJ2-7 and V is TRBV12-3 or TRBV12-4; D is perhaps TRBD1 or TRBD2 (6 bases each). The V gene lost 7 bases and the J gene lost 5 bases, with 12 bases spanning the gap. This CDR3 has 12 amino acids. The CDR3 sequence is CASMGGFDEQYF. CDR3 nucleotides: TGTGCCAGCATGGGGGGCTTTGACGAGCAGTACTTC.

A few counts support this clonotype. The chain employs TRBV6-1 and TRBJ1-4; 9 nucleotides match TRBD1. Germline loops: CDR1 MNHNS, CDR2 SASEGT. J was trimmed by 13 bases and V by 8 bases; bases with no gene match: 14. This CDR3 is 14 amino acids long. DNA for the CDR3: TGTGCCAGCTCACCGGGACAGGGTTCGTTGAGACTGTTTTTT. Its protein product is CASSPGQGSLRLFF.